This T cell receptor (beta chain) stems from a study of control samples from healthy donors and cancer patients. CDR1 SGHTA and CDR2 FQGNSA come from the germline V gene. The CDR3 loop spans 12 amino acids. Trimming cost V 1 base and J 10 bases, with 10 bases left between them. This table comes from immunoSEQ multiplex PCR, and its TCRdb copy is limited to in-frame clones, with some not included. The profile shows 170,000 or so clones, around nine tenths of them singletons. This sequence was found in a man in his thirties or forties in good health. V is TRBV7-2 and J is TRBJ1-1, with TRBD1 as a possible D gene (5 bases). Sequenced input: blood. The CDR3 is CASSLVTGGAFF. The CDR3 nucleotides are TGTGCCAGCAGCTTAGTGACGGGGGGAGCTTTCTTT.